Listed here are 32 T cell receptor beta chains from one sample, sequenced in a study of cytomegalovirus exposure and HLA in healthy donors. The PCR employed 60 Vbeta primers together with 13 Jbeta primers. The data were produced by immunoSEQ multiplex PCR, yet TCRdb's version contains in-frame clones alone and is incomplete. The sample shows about 130,000 clones, roughly four fifths of them seen only once. Sequenced: PBMCs. The receptors shown here come from a boy younger than 10 in good health and CMV-seronegative.

This clone has ten or more counts. The genes are TRBV6-4 and TRBJ2-1; TRBD2 might be the D (5 bases). This CDR3 spans 14 amino acids. V was trimmed by 2 bases and J by 0 bases, leaving 5 bases between them. From germline, CDR1 is MRHNA and CDR2 SNTAGT. CDR3 sequence reads: CASSDGSSYNEQFF. The CDR3 DNA reads as TGTGCCAGCAGTGACGGGAGCTCCTACAATGAGCAGTTCTTC.

This sequence joins TRBV19 and TRBJ1-1; D not certain. The V end was cut by 3 bases, the J end by 2 bases, with 7 bases between. Germline lookup yields CDR1 LNHDA and CDR2 SQIVND (reference sequence). There are 13 residues in the CDR3. The CDR3 protein is CASSMSRNTEAFF. DNA for the CDR3: TGTGCCAGTAGTATGTCCAGAAACACTGAAGCTTTCTTT.

The chain combines TRBV5-6 with TRBJ2-7; the D is unclear. In germline, CDR1 is SGHDT, CDR2 YYEEEE. This CDR3 is 17 amino acids long. Trimming shortened V by 0 bases and J by 0 bases, and 16 bases separated the two germline ends. CDR3 in amino acids: CASSLAGSLRSSYEQYV. The CDR3 bases are TGTGCCAGCAGCTTGGCCGGCAGTCTAAGGAGCTCCTACGAGCAGTACGTC.

The chain carries TRBV30 and TRBJ2-1; 10 positions match TRBD1. The V and J ends lost 4 bases and 3 bases, in that order; junction bases with no gene match: 3. The CDR3 covers 14 residues. From germline, CDR1 is GTSNPN and CDR2 SVGIG (reference sequence). As DNA, the CDR3 is TGTGCCTGGAACCGGGACAGGGGCTACAATGAGCAGTTCTTC. Translated: CAWNRDRGYNEQFF.

The rearrangement joins TRBV21-1 to TRBJ2-1; TRBD2 is the table's D call, not checked against the DNA. TRBV21-1 is shown as a pseudogene. This CDR3 comprises 17 residues. Here the CDR3 reads CASSKELLPSSYNEQFF. CDR3 sequence (DNA): TGTGCCAGCAGCAAAGAATTGCTACCGAGCTCCTACAATGAGCAGTTCTTC.

This clone turned up a few times. The chain couples TRBV4-2 to TRBJ2-7, with a possible D match to TRBD2 (6 bases). V lost 0 bases to trimming and J lost 0 bases, with 9 bases between them. This CDR3 has 15 residues. Germline V gene data show CDR1 as LGHNA and CDR2 as YNFKEQ. The CDR3 protein is CASSQEGGSSYEQYF. CDR3 nucleotides: TGTGCCAGCAGCCAAGAAGGAGGGAGCTCCTACGAGCAGTACTTC.

This sequence joins TRBV27 and TRBJ2-7, with 10 bases that match TRBD1. CDR1 is MNHEY, CDR2 SMNVEV, per germline (reference sequence). V lost 5 bases to trimming and J lost 4 bases; unmatched junction nucleotides: 8. This CDR3 is 15 amino acids long. The DNA for the CDR3 is TGTGCCAGCAGTCCTAACCGGGACAGGGGTTACGAGCAGTACTTC. Its translation is CASSPNRDRGYEQYF.

This clone has more than one count but fewer than ten. V and J are TRBV6-5 and TRBJ1-2; 8 bases fit TRBD1. The CDR3 spans 14 residues. V lost 6 bases to trimming and J lost 6 bases; unmatched junction nucleotides: 9. Looked up from germline, CDR1 is MNHEY and CDR2 is SVGAGI. The CDR3: CASRLRQGRNGYTF. CDR3 DNA: TGTGCCAGCAGACTTCGACAGGGGAGGAATGGCTACACCTTC.

The gene calls are TRBV5-1 and TRBJ2-3; 8 nucleotides match TRBD2. CDR3 size: 17 residues. The ends lost 3 bases at V and 0 bases at J; junction bases unmatched: 9. Germline CDR1 reads SGHRS; CDR2 reads YFSETQ. CDR3 nucleotides: TGCGCCAGCAGCTCATCCGGGGGGGCAGGCAGCACAGATACGCAGTATTTT. Translation: CASSSSGGAGSTDTQYF.

The genes are TRBV5-5 and TRBJ2-5; D might be TRBD2 (5 bases). V lost 3 bases to trimming and J lost 10 bases, with 13 bases between them. This CDR3 comprises 12 residues. The germline V gene encodes CDR1 SGHKS and CDR2 YYEKEE (reference sequence). CDR3 sequence (DNA): TGTGCCAGCAGCTCGGACTCCCTGAACCAGTACTTC. Encoded protein: CASSSDSLNQYF.

The rearrangement links TRBV7-8 to TRBJ1-1, with D perhaps matching TRBD1 (6 bases). The germline V gene has CDR1 SGHVS and CDR2 FQNEAQ. This CDR3 comprises 12 residues. Trimming took off 1 base at V and 7 bases at J, with 7 bases between the two ends. CDR3 nucleotide sequence: TGTGCCAGCAGCTTAGGAGGGGGTGAAGCTTTCTTT. Amino acids: CASSLGGGEAFF.

This clone came up a few times. The J gene is TRBJ2-2, the V gene TRBV7-9; tentative D call: TRBD1 (5 bases). The germline V gene has CDR1 SEHNR and CDR2 FQNEAQ (reference sequence). The ends were cut back, 6 bases at V and 6 bases at J, with 23 bases in the middle. This CDR3 region has 17 residues. This CDR3 reads CASRIQSRGPRPGELFF. Here the CDR3 DNA reads TGTGCCAGCAGGATACAAAGTAGGGGTCCCCGCCCCGGGGAGCTGTTTTTT.

J is TRBJ2-2 and V is TRBV7-2; TRBD2 is a possible D gene (7 bases). The ends were cut back, 2 bases at V and 4 bases at J, with 14 bases in the middle. The CDR3 consists of 16 residues. Germline V lookup: CDR1 SGHTA, CDR2 FQGNSA. CDR3 in amino acids: CASSLMVAGATGELFF. The CDR3, as DNA: TGTGCCAGCAGCTTAATGGTCGCGGGGGCCACCGGGGAGCTGTTTTTT.

This chain joins TRBV5-6 and TRBJ1-5, with D perhaps TRBD1 (6 bases). The V gene's germline CDR1 is SGHDT and CDR2 YYEEEE. V lost 4 bases, J lost 7 bases, and 15 bases lay in between. The CDR3 has 14 amino acids. The CDR3 DNA is TGTGCCAGCAGCGTACAGGGTTGGGACCAGCCCCAGCATTTT. Encoded protein: CASSVQGWDQPQHF. Supplemented by reference TRBV5-6 and TRBJ1-5, the full variable domain reads DAGVTQSPTHLIKTRGQQVTLRCSPKSGHDTVSWYQQALGQGPQFIFQYYEEEERQRGNFPDRFSGHQFPNYSSELNVNALLLGDSALYLCASSVQGWDQPQHFGDGTRLSIL.

CDR3 DNA sequence: TGTGCCAGCAGCGTTCACGGGGGGCCGAATGAGCAGTTCTTC. Protein: CASSVHGGPNEQFF. This sequence joins TRBV6-6 and TRBJ2-1, with D tentatively TRBD2 (7 bases). The CDR3 loop spans 14 amino acids. Between the trimmed V and J ends, which lost 6 bases and 7 bases, there was a span of 16 bases. CDR1 and CDR2 from the germline V gene are MNHNY and SVGAGI (reference sequence).

The chain couples TRBV6-4 to TRBJ1-6, with 7 bases that match TRBD1. The germline CDR1 and CDR2 sequences are MRHNA and SNTAGT. With 5 bases clipped from V and 7 bases from J, the junction kept 2 bases outside the gene matches. The CDR3 totals 13 residues. CDR3 in amino acids: CASSQGGNSPLHF. In DNA, the CDR3 is TGTGCCAGCAGTCAGGGGGGCAATTCACCCCTCCACTTT.

This clone was seen just once. The chain employs TRBV6-4 and TRBJ2-1, with 8 bases matching TRBD2. V lost 4 bases and J lost 6; bases outside the gene matches: 8. This CDR3 has 15 amino acids. Germline V gene sequence: CDR1 MRHNA, CDR2 SNTAGT. The chain's CDR3 is CASSARSGGPNEQFF. Here the CDR3 DNA reads TGTGCCAGCAGTGCTAGGTCGGGAGGGCCCAATGAGCAGTTCTTC.

This chain links TRBV9 with TRBJ2-4, with TRBD2 identical over 9 bases. The V and J ends lost 0 bases and 1 base, in that order; junction bases with no gene match: 11. This CDR3 is 19 amino acids long. Germline CDR1 SGDLS, CDR2 YYNGEE. The CDR3 loop reads CASSVDRGGADLAKNIQYF. As DNA, the CDR3 is TGTGCCAGCAGCGTAGATCGCGGGGGGGCCGATCTCGCCAAAAACATTCAGTACTTC. Full variable domain (rest looked up from reference TRBV9 and TRBJ2-4): DSGVTQTPKHLITATGQRVTLRCSPRSGDLSVYWYQQSLDQGLQFLIQYYNGEERAKGNILERFSAQQFPDLHSELNLSSLELGDSALYFCASSVDRGGADLAKNIQYFGAGTRLSVL.

This chain connects TRBV10-3 to TRBJ1-2, with D perhaps TRBD1 (6 bases). CDR1 is ENHRY, CDR2 SYGVKD, per germline. Trimming removed 2 bases at V and 1 base at J, with 11 bases between. CDR3 size: 15 residues. The CDR3 loop is CAISETAGDNYGYTF. In nucleotides, the CDR3 is TGTGCCATCAGTGAGACGGCAGGGGATAACTATGGCTACACCTTC.

The chain employs TRBV14 and TRBJ1-2; D remains unclear. CDR3 length equals 14 residues. Germline CDR1 is SGHDN and CDR2 is FVKESK. The V gene lost 1 base and the J gene lost 1 base, with 7 bases spanning the gap. Here the CDR3 reads CASSQVTDNYGYTF. The CDR3 region has the DNA TGTGCCAGCAGCCAAGTTACAGATAACTATGGCTACACCTTC.

This chain's CDR3 is CASSLGTSGGDTQYF. The DNA of the CDR3 is TGTGCCAGCAGCTTAGGGACTAGCGGTGGAGATACGCAGTATTTT. The V and J genes are TRBV7-3 and TRBJ2-3; 11 bases are a match to TRBD2. CDR1 is SGHTA, CDR2 FQGTGA, per germline. V dropped 2 bases and J dropped 5; count of bases not matched to a gene: 3. The CDR3 spans 15 residues.

CDR3 protein: CASSLGDFLAANSYNEQFF. In DNA, the CDR3 is TGTGCCAGCAGCTTAGGAGATTTTCTGGCGGCGAATTCTTACAATGAGCAGTTCTTC. V gene TRBV11-2 combines with J gene TRBJ2-1; D ambiguous. V dropped 1 base and J dropped 4 bases, with 23 bases sitting between them. Germline V gene sequence: CDR1 SGHAT, CDR2 FQNNGV. The CDR3 is 19 amino acids.

V and J are TRBV6-6 and TRBJ2-7; 10 nucleotides align to TRBD1. Germline CDR1 reads MNHNY; CDR2 reads SVGAGI (reference sequence). The CDR3 covers 14 residues. V shed 5 bases and J 5 bases; nucleotides not matched to a gene: 6. The CDR3 DNA is TGTGCCAGCAGTCAAGGGGACAGGGGCCACGAGCAGTACTTC. Protein: CASSQGDRGHEQYF.

This clone was picked up one time. The chain employs TRBV19 and TRBJ1-1, with a possible D match to TRBD1 (5 bases). Between the trimmed V and J ends, which lost 7 bases and 1 base, there was a span of 10 bases. The CDR3 length is 13 residues. Germline-derived CDR1 and CDR2 are LNHDA and SQIVND (reference sequence). As DNA, the CDR3 is TGTGCCAGTAATCAGGGCCGGAACACTGAAGCTTTCTTT. Its protein product is CASNQGRNTEAFF.

The gene calls are TRBV7-2 and TRBJ2-7; 7 positions agree with TRBD2. CDR1 is SGHTA and CDR2 is FQGNSA in the germline V gene. The V and J ends lost 5 bases and 2 bases, in that order; junction bases with no gene match: 12. The CDR3 runs to 16 residues. The chain's CDR3 is CASSDPGGAATYEQYF. Here the CDR3 DNA reads TGTGCCAGCAGCGACCCGGGGGGAGCAGCCACCTACGAGCAGTACTTC.

The V gene is TRBV30, the J gene TRBJ2-3, with D maybe TRBD2 (5 bases). The CDR3 sequence is 17 residues long. Germline CDR1 and CDR2: GTSNPN and SVGIG (reference sequence). Trimming removed 0 bases from V and 1 base from J, with 17 bases in between. Here the CDR3 reads CAWSVPRTEPGTDTQYF. CDR3 nucleotide sequence: TGTGCCTGGAGTGTACCAAGGACTGAACCTGGCACAGATACGCAGTATTTT.

This chain connects TRBV7-6 to TRBJ1-1, with a tentative D call TRBD1 (5 bases). CDR1 is SGHVS, CDR2 FNYEAQ, per germline. Deletions cut 0 bases from V and 4 bases from J, with 9 bases between. The CDR3 covers 14 residues. DNA for the CDR3: TGTGCCAGCAGCTTAGCAGGGGAGGCCACTGAAGCTTTCTTT. Translated: CASSLAGEATEAFF.

V and J are TRBV27 and TRBJ2-1; maybe TRBD2 (6 bases). This CDR3 has 15 residues. The V gene's germline CDR1 is MNHEY and CDR2 SMNVEV (reference sequence). V lost 6 bases to trimming and J lost 7 bases, with 19 bases between them. The CDR3 nucleotides are TGTGCCAGCAGAGAGTTGGGGGTCGGGAGTAATGAGCAGTTCTTC. As protein: CASRELGVGSNEQFF.

CDR3 sequence: CASTGQTFYEQYF. The CDR3 DNA reads as TGCGCCAGCACGGGACAGACCTTCTACGAGCAGTACTTC. The gene calls are TRBV10-2 and TRBJ2-7, with TRBD1 matching over 7 bases. The germline V gene has CDR1 WSHSY and CDR2 SAAADI. This CDR3 has 13 residues. J lost 3 bases, V lost 7 bases, and 6 bases had no gene match.

The chain employs TRBV2 and TRBJ2-1; 7 bases agree with TRBD2. Germline-derived CDR1 and CDR2 are SNHLY and FYNNEI. The CDR3 covers 15 residues. The ends lost 8 bases at V and 8 bases at J; junction bases unmatched: 15. The CDR3 sequence is CASEASGLNTDEQFF. DNA of the CDR3: TGTGCCAGCGAGGCTTCGGGACTAAATACCGATGAGCAGTTCTTC.

V and J are TRBV4-2 and TRBJ2-3; no clear D. Germline V gives CDR1 LGHNA, CDR2 YNFKEQ. V lost 1 base, J lost 0 bases, and 11 bases lay in between. The length of the CDR3 is 16 residues. The CDR3 loop is CASSQGQAPSTDTQYF. The CDR3 DNA reads as TGTGCCAGCAGCCAAGGGCAGGCTCCTAGCACAGATACGCAGTATTTT.

This chain links TRBV6-5 with TRBJ1-2, with 7 bases identical to TRBD1. CDR1 is MNHEY, CDR2 SVGAGI, per germline. The trim removed 5 bases at V and 9 bases at J, leaving 6 bases unmatched. The CDR3 length is 12 residues. The CDR3: CASSDRERSYTF. The CDR3 DNA reads TGTGCCAGCAGTGACAGGGAAAGAAGCTACACCTTC.